The clone carrying this T cell receptor (beta chain) has just a few counts. Its antigen is as yet unknown. MiXCR, run by TCRdb on the 5' RACE reads, gives a single entry per CDR3 protein. The data show tens of thousands of distinct CDR3 sequences, with about 3.5% seen just once and more than 2% held by the top ten. The data were taken from a study of neurological immune-mediated disorders. The CDR3 length is 13 residues. Trimming stripped 3 bases from V and 5 bases from J, with 11 bases between. Study conclusions and caveats: HTLV-1-associated myelopathy led in TCR clonal expansion, while multiple sclerosis ranked lowest, below healthy controls.

The rearrangement joins TRBV12-3 or TRBV12-4 to TRBJ2-7; D might be TRBD2 (6 bases). The sequenced sample was PBMCs. The TCR was taken from a woman in her forties or fifties with multiple sclerosis. In DNA, the CDR3 is TGTGCCAGCAGTTTTCCGGGGAGGCACGAGCAGTACTTC. Translating it yields CASSFPGRHEQYF.